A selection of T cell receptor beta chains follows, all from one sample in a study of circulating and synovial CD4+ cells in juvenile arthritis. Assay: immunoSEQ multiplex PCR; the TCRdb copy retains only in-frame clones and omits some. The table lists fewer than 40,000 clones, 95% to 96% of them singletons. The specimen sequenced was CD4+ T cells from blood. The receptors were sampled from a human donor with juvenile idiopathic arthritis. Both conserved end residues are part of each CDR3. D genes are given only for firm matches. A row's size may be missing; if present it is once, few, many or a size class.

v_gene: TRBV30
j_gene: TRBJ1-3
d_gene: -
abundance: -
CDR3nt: TGTGCCTGGACCGCGGGACTTACGGGAAACACCATATATTTT
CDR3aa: CAWTAGLTGNTIYF

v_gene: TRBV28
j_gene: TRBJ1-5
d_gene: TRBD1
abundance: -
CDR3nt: TGTGCCAGCAGTCTCAGGGGGCAGCCCCAGCATTTT
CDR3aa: CASSLRGQPQHF

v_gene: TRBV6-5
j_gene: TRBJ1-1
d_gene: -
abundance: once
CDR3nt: TGTGCCAGCAGGGGAGGATTCGAAGCTTTCTTT
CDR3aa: CASRGGFEAFF

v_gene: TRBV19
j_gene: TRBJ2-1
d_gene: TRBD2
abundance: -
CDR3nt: TGTGCCAGTAGGCGCCAGGGGACTAGCGGGAATCGGGGGAACAATGAGCAGTTCTTC
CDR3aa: CASRRQGTSGNRGNNEQFF

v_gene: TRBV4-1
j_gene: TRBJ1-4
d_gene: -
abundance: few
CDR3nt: TGCGCCAGCAGCCAAGAGTACAGGGAAAAACTGTTTTTT
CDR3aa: CASSQEYREKLFF

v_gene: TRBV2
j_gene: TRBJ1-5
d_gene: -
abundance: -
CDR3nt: TGTGCCAGCAGGGAACAGGGTTTCAGCAATCAGCCCCAGCATTTT
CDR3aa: CASREQGFSNQPQHF

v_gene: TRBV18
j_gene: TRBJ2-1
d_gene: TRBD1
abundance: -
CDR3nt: TGTGCCAGCAGTATTTCCGGGACAGAGGGCCACAATGAGCAGTTCTTC
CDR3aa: CASSISGTEGHNEQFF

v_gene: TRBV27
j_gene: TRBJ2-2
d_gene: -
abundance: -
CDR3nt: TGTGCCAGCAGTTTAACGGGGAGCAGGGAGCTGTTTTTT
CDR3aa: CASSLTGSRELFF

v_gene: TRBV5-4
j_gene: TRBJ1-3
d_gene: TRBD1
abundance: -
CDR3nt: TGTGCCAGCAGCATCGACAGGGTGTGGGGAAACACCATATATTTT
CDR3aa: CASSIDRVWGNTIYF

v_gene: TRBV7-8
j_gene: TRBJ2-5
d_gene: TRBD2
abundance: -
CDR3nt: TGTGCCAGCAGCCAAGGACTAGCGGGAGGGACCAGGAAAGAGACCCAGTACTTC
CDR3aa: CASSQGLAGGTRKETQYF

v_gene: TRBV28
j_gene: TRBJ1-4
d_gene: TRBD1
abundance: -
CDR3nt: TGTGCCAGCAGTTTACCACAGGGGGCCCTAAATGAAAAACTGTTTTTT
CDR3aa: CASSLPQGALNEKLFF

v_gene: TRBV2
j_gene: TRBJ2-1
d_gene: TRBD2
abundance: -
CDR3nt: TGTGCCAGCAGAGGACTAGCGGGGGCCTACAATGAGCAGTTCTTC
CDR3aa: CASRGLAGAYNEQFF

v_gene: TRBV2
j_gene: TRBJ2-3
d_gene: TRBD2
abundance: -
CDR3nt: TGTGCCAGCAGCCCGGGACTAGCGGGAGACGATACGCAGTATTTT
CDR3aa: CASSPGLAGDDTQYF

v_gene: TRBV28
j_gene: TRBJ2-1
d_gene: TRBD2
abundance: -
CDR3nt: TGTGCCAGCAGTACAAGACTAGCGGGAGAAGGAGAGGTGAAGTTCTTC
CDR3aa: CASSTRLAGEGEVKFF

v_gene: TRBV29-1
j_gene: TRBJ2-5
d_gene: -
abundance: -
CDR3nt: TGCAGCGCCGAGGCGCTAGCGCACCAAGAGACCCAGTACTTC
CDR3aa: CSAEALAHQETQYF

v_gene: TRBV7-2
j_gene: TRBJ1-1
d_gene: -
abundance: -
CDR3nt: TGTGCCAGCAGCTTTACAGGGAACACTGAAGCTTTCTTT
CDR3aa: CASSFTGNTEAFF

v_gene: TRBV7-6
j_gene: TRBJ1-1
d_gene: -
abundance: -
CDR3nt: TGTGCCAGCAGCCGTAGACAGGCGATGAACACTGAAGCTTTCTTT
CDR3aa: CASSRRQAMNTEAFF

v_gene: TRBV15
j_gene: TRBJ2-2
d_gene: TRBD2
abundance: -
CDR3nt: TGTGCCACCACGAGGCGGGAGGTCTCCGGGGAGCTGTTTTTT
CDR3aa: CATTRREVSGELFF